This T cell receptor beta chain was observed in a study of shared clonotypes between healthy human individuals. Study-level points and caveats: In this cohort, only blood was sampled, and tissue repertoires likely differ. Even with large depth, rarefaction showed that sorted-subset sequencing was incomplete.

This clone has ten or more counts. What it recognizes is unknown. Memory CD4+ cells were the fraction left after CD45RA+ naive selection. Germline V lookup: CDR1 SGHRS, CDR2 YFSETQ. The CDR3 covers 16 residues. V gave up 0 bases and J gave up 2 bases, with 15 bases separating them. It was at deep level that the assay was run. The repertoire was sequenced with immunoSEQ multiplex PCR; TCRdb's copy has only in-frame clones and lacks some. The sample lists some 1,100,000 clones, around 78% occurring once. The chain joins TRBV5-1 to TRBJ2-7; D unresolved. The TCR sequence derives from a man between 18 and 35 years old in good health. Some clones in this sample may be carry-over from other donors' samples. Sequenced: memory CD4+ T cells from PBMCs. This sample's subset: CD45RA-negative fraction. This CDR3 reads CASSLAVRTFTYEQYF. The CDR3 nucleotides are TGCGCCAGCAGCTTGGCGGTTAGAACCTTTACCTACGAGCAGTACTTC. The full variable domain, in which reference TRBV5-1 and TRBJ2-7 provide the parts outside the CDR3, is KAGVTQTPRYLIKTRGQQVTLSCSPISGHRSVSWYQQTPGQGLQFLFEYFSETQRNKGNFPGRFSGRQFSNSRSEMNVSTLELGDSALYLCASSLAVRTFTYEQYFGPGTRLTVT.